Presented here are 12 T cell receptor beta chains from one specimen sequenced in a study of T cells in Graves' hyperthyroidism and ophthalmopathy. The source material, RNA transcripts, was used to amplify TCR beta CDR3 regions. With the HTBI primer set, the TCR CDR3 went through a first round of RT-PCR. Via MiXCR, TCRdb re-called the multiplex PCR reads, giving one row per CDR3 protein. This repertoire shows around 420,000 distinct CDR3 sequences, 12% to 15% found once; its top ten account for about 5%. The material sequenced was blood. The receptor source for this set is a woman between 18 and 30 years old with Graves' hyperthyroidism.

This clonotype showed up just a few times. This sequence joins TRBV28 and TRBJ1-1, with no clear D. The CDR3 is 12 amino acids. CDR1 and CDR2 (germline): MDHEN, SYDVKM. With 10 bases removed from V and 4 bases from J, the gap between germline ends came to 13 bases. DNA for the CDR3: TGTGCCACCAACGTTTTCGGCACTGAAGCTTTCTTT. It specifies CATNVFGTEAFF.

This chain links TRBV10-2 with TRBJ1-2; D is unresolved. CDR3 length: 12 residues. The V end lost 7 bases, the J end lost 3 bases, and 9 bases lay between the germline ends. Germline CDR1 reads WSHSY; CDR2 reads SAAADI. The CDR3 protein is CASKREDYGYTF. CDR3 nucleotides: TGCGCCAGCAAGAGGGAAGACTATGGCTACACCTTC.

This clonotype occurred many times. Here the CDR3 reads CAGGLANYEQYF. CDR3 DNA: TGTGCCGGGGGACTAGCTAACTACGAGCAGTACTTC. The V gene is TRBV2, the J gene TRBJ2-7, with 9 bases matching TRBD2. The CDR3 is 12 amino acids. Per the germline V gene, CDR1 is SNHLY and CDR2 is FYNNEI. V trimming: 11 bases; J trimming: 3 bases; junction bases outside the gene matches: 5.

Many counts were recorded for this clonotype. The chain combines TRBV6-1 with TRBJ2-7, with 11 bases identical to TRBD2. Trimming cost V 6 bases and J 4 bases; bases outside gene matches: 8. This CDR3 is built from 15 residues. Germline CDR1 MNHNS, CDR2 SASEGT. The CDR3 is CASSQPGLAAYEQYF. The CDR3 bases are TGTGCCAGCAGCCAGCCGGGACTAGCGGCTTACGAGCAGTACTTC.

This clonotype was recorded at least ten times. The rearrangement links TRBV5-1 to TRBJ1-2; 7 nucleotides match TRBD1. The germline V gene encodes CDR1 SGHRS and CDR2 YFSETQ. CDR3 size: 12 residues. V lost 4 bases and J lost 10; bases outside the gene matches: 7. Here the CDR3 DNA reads TGCGCCAGCAGCACTCGGGACAGTCACTACACCTTC. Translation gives CASSTRDSHYTF.

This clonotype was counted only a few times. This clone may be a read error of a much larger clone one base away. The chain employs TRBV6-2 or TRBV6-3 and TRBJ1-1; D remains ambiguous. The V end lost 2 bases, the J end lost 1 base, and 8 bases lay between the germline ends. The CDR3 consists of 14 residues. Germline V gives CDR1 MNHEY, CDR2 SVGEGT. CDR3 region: CASSYPGENTEAFF. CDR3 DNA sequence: TGTGCCAGCAGTTACCCCGGGGAGAACACTGAAGCTTTCTTT.

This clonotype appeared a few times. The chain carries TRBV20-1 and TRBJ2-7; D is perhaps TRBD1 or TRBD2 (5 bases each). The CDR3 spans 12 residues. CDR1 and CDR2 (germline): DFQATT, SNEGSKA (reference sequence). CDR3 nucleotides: TGCAGCCTCGTGTGGAGGCCAGGGGAGCAGTACTTC. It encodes CSLVWRPGEQYF.

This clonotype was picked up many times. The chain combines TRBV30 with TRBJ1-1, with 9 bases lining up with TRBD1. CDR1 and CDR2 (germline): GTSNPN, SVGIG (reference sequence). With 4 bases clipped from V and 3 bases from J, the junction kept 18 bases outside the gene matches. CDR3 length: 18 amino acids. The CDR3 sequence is CAWTPLGTGKVGDTEAFF. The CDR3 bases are TGTGCCTGGACCCCTTTAGGGACAGGGAAGGTAGGGGACACTGAAGCTTTCTTT.

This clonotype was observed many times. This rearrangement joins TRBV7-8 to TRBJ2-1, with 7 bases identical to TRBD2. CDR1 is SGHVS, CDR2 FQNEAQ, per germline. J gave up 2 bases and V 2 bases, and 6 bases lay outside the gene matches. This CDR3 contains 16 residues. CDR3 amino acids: CASSLRTSAAYNEQFF. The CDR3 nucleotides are TGTGCCAGCAGCTTAAGAACTAGCGCGGCCTACAATGAGCAGTTCTTC.

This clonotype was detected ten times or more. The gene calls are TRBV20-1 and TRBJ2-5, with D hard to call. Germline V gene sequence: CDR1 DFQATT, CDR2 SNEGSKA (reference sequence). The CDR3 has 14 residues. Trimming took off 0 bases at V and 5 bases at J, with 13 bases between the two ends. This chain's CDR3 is CSARDPRGGETQYF. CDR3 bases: TGCAGTGCTAGAGATCCGCGAGGCGGCGAGACCCAGTACTTC.

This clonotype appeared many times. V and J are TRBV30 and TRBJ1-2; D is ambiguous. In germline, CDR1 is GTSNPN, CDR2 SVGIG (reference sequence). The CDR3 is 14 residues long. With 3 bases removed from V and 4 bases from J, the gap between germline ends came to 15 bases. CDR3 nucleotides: TGTGCCTGGAGCGCACAGATATCGATCTATGGCTACACCTTC. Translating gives CAWSAQISIYGYTF.

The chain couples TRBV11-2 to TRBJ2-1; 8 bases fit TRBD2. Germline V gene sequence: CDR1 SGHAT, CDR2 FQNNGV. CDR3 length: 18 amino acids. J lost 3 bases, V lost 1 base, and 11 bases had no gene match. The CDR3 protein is CASSLGFVAGGDYNEQFF. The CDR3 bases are TGTGCCAGCAGCTTAGGGTTCGTTGCGGGAGGTGACTACAATGAGCAGTTCTTC. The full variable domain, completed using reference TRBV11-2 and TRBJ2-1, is EAGVAQSPRYKIIEKRQSVAFWCNPISGHATLYWYQQILGQGPKLLIQFQNNGVVDDSQLPKDRFSAERLKGVDSTLKIQPAKLEDSAVYLCASSLGFVAGGDYNEQFFGPGTRLTVL.